The present T cell receptor beta chain was sequenced within a study of T cell repertoires in cytomegalovirus infection. For the study at large: Evidence of both CMV infection and a matching HLA type came from public TCR beta signatures. Study-level findings and limits: Adding up the frequency of public TCR beta families identified people who carried CMV plus the relevant HLA.

Concerning this clonotype: Its antigen is as yet unknown.

From the reads, TCRdb called clonotypes with MiXCR, one entry per CDR3 protein. Seen here are about half a million distinct CDR3 sequences, about 42% observed once, and the top ten hold about two fifths. Trimming removed 8 bases from V and 4 bases from J, with 11 bases in between. Germline V gene lookup returns CDR1 MNHEY and CDR2 SMNVEV (reference sequence). This CDR3 has 13 residues. Sample: cultured PBMCs, taken from culture after CMV antigen stimulation. The TCR originated in a human donor in good health (CMV status not recorded). Some clones in this sample may be carry-over from other donors' samples. The rearrangement links TRBV27 to TRBJ2-2; D unclear. The CDR3, as DNA: TGTGCCAGCGGTCAACGGAGCACCGGGGAGCTGTTTTTT. This sequence encodes CASGQRSTGELFF.